This T cell receptor beta chain was profiled in a study of cytomegalovirus exposure and HLA in healthy donors. The PCR had 60 Vbeta and 13 Jbeta primers. The data were produced by immunoSEQ multiplex PCR, yet TCRdb's version contains in-frame clones alone and is incomplete. The data hold some 180,000 clones, with around 82% observed a single time. In this sample, this clone turned up a few times. The CDR3 contains 16 residues. CDR1 is ENHRY and CDR2 is SYGVKD in the germline V gene. Trimming took 10 bases from V and 1 from J; bases not matched to a gene: 9. The V gene is TRBV10-3, the J gene TRBJ2-6; 8 nucleotides agree with TRBD2. This TCR was recovered from a woman in her thirties in good health and CMV-seropositive. Source material: PBMCs. The CDR3 region is CASSPAGGSGANVLTF. DNA of the CDR3: TGTGCCAGCAGCCCGGCGGGGGGATCTGGGGCCAACGTCCTGACTTTC.